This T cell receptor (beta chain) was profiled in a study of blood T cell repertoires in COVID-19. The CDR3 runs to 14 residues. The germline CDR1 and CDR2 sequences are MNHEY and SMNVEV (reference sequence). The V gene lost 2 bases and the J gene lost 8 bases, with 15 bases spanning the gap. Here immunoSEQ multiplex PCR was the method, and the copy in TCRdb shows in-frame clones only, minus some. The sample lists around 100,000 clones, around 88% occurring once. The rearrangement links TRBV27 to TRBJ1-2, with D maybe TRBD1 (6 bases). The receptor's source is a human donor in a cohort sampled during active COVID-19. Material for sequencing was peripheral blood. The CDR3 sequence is CASSLEGRGRGYTF. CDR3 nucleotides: TGTGCCAGCAGTTTAGAGGGCAGGGGACGCGGCTACACCTTC.